This TCR beta chain was retrieved from a study of blood T cell repertoires in COVID-19. Sequencing was performed with immunoSEQ multiplex PCR; in TCRdb, only in-frame clones are kept and a portion is missing. The sample consists of under 150,000 clones, about 81% of them appearing once. The CDR3 length is 13 residues. The V end was cut by 7 bases, the J end by 8 bases, with 17 bases between. Germline assignment: CDR1 SNHLY and CDR2 FYNNEI. This receptor was identified in a man in his forties with acute COVID-19. The rearrangement uses TRBV2 and TRBJ1-2; maybe TRBD1 (6 bases). Sequenced sample: PBMCs or T cells enriched from blood (not recorded which). CDR3: CASTFRQVSGYTF. CDR3 DNA: TGTGCCAGCACTTTCCGACAGGTCTCCGGCTACACCTTC.